This TCR beta chain is from a study of response to subunit inactivated influenza vaccine. TCRdb re-called the RT-PCR reads through MiXCR, storing one row per CDR3 protein. The repertoire holds under 200,000 distinct CDR3 sequences, with around 12% as singletons. V trimming: 5 bases; J trimming: 4 bases; junction bases outside the gene matches: 3. Germline V gene lookup returns CDR1 SGHAT and CDR2 FQNNGV. The length of the CDR3 is 14 residues. Another study also made use of these data, one on T cells expressing NK-cell markers. That source reports: A 5'RACE template switching approach incorporating UMIs was used to make TCR beta cDNA. Dominance of the CD3+CD56-NKG2C+ fraction by these clonotypes also held in a few donors. What remained unclear was the HCMV specificity of expanded NKG2C+ T cell clones.

This specimen was CD8+ T cells sorted from PBMCs, taken 11 to 12 days after vaccination. The TCR sequence derives from a man in his fifties who received an inactivated influenza vaccine. This sequence joins TRBV11-2 and TRBJ2-3; 10 bases are a match to TRBD1. Written as DNA, the CDR3 is TGTGCCAGCAGCCTGACAGGGGGCCCAGATACGCAGTATTTT. Amino acid sequence: CASSLTGGPDTQYF.